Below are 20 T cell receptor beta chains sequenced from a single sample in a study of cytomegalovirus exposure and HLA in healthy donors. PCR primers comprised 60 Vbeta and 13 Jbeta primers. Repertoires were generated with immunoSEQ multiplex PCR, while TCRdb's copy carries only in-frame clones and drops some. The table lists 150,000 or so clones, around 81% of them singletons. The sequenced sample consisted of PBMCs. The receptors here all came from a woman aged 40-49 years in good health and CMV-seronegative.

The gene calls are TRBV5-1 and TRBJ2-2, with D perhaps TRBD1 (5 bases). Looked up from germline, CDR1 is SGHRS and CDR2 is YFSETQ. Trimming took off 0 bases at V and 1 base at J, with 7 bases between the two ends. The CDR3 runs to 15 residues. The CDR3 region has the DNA TGCGCCAGCAGCTTGGGACAGCTGAACACCGGGGAGCTGTTTTTT. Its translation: CASSLGQLNTGELFF.

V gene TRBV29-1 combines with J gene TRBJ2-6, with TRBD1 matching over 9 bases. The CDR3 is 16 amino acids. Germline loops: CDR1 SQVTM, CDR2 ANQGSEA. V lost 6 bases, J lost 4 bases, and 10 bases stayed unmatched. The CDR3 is CSVKTGGTGGANVLTF. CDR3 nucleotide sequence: TGCAGCGTGAAGACAGGGGGGACGGGAGGGGCCAACGTCCTGACTTTC.

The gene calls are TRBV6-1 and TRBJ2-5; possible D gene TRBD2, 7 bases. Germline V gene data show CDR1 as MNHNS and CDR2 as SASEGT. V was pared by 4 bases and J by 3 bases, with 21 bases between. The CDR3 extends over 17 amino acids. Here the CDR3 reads CASSGGGDRLGEETQYF. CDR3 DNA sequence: TGTGCCAGCAGTGGGGGGGGAGACAGGCTGGGGGAAGAGACCCAGTACTTC.

CDR3 bases: TGCACCAGCAGCGCTCCACCGGGACTCCTGGCCTACGAGCAGTACTTC. Protein: CTSSAPPGLLAYEQYF. The rearrangement uses TRBV1 and TRBJ2-7; the table's D call of TRBD2 was not tested on the DNA. TRBV1 is assigned pseudogene status. CDR3 length: 16 amino acids.

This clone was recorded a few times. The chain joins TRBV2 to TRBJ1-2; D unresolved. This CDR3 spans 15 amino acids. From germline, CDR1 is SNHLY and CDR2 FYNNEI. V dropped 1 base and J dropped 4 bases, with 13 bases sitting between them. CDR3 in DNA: TGTGCCAGCAGTGAAGATTTTGTTGGCCGCTATGGCTACACCTTC. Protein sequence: CASSEDFVGRYGYTF.

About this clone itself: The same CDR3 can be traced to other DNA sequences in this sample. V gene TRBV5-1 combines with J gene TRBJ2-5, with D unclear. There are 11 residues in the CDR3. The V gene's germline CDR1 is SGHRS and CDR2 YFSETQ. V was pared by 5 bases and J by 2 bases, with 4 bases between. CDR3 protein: CASSSQETQYF. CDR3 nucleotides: TGCGCCAGCAGTTCACAAGAGACCCAGTACTTC.

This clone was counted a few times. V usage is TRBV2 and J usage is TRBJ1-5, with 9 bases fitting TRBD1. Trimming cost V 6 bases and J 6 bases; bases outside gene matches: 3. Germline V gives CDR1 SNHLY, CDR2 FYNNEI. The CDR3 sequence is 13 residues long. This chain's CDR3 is CASRRDRVQPQHF. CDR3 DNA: TGTGCCAGCAGAAGGGACAGGGTTCAGCCCCAGCATTTT.

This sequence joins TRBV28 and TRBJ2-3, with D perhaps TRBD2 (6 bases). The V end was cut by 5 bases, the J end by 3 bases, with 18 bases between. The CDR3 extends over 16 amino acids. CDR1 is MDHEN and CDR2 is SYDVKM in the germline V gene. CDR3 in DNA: TGTGCCAGCAGTCCGCTGACCGGGACTTTAACAGATACGCAGTATTTT. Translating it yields CASSPLTGTLTDTQYF.

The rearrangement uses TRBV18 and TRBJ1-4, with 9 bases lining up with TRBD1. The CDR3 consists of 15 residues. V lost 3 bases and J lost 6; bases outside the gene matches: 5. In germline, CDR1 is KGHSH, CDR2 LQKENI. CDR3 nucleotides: TGTGCCAGCTCACCCAGGACAGGGGAGGATGAAAAACTGTTTTTT. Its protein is CASSPRTGEDEKLFF.

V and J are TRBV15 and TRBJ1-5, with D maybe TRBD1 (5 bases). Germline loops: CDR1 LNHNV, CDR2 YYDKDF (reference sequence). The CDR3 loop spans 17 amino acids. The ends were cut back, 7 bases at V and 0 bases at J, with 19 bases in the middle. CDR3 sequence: CATTTGRDLPSNQPQHF. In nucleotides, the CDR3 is TGTGCCACCACAACGGGCAGGGACTTACCTAGCAATCAGCCCCAGCATTTT.

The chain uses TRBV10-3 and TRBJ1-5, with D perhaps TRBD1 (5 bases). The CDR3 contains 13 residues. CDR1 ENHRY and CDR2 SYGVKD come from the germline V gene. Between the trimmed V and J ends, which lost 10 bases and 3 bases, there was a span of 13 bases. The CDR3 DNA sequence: TGTGCCACCCGCTGGGGGGACAATCAGCCCCAGCATTTT. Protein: CATRWGDNQPQHF.

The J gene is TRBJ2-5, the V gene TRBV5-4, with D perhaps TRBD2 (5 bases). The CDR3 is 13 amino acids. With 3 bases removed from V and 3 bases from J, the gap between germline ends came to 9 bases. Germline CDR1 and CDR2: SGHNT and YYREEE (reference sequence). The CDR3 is CASSSGLEETQYF. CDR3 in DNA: TGTGCCAGCAGCTCTGGACTTGAAGAGACCCAGTACTTC.

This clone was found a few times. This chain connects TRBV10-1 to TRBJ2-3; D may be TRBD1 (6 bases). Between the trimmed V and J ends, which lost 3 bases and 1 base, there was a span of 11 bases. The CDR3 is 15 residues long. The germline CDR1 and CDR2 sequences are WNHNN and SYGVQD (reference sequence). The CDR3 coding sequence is TGCGCCAGCAGTGATATGGGACACTGCACAGATACGCAGTATTTT. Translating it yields CASSDMGHCTDTQYF.

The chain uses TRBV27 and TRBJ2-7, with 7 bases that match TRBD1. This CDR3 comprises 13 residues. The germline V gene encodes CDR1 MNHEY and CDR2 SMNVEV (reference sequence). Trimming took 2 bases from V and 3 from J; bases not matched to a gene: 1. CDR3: CASSLPGGYEQYF. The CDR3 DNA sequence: TGTGCCAGCAGTTTACCAGGGGGCTACGAGCAGTACTTC.

The CDR3 region has the DNA TGCAGCGTTACTCGGAGGGGTGCGAACACTGAAGCTTTCTTT. Encoded protein: CSVTRRGANTEAFF. This chain joins TRBV29-1 and TRBJ1-1, with D perhaps TRBD1 (5 bases). The CDR3 is 14 amino acids. The germline CDR1 and CDR2 sequences are SQVTM and ANQGSEA. Trimming removed 5 bases from V and 1 base from J, with 14 bases in between. The full variable domain, in which reference TRBV29-1 and TRBJ1-1 provide the parts outside the CDR3, is SAVISQKPSRDICQRGTSLTIQCQVDSQVTMMFWYRQQPGQSLTLIATANQGSEATYESGFVIDKFPISRPNLTFSTLTVSNMSPEDSSIYLCSVTRRGANTEAFFGQGTRLTVV.

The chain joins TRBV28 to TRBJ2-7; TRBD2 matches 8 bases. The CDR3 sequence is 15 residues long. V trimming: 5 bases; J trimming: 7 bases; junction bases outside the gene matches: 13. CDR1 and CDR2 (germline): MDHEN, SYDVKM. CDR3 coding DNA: TGTGCCAGCAGTCGGTCTAGCGGGCCTACTTCAGAGCAGTACTTC. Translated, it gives CASSRSSGPTSEQYF.

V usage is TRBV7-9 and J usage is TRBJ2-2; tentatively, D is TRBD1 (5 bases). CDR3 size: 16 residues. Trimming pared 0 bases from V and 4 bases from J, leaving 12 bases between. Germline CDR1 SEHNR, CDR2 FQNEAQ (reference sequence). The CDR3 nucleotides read TGTGCCAGCAGCTTAGCGGGTGGGGCGAGCACCGGGGAGCTGTTTTTT. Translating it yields CASSLAGGASTGELFF.

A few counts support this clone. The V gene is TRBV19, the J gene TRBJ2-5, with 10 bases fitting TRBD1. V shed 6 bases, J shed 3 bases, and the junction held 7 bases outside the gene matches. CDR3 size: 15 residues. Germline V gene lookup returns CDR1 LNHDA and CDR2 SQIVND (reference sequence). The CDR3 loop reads CASSPWTGGEETQYF. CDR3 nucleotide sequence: TGTGCCAGTAGCCCTTGGACAGGGGGGGAAGAGACCCAGTACTTC.

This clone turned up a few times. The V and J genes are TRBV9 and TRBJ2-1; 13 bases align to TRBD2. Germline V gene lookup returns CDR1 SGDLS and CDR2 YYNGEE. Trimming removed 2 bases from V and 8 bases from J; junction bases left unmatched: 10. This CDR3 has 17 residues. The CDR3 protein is CASSVRRDTSGRDEQFF. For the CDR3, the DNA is TGTGCCAGCAGCGTCAGGCGCGACACTAGCGGGAGGGATGAGCAGTTCTTC.

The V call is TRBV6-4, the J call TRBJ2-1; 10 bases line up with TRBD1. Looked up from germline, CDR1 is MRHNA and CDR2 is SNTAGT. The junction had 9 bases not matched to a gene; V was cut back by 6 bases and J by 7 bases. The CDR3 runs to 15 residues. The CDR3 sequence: CASSLDRGRGNEQFF. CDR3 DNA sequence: TGTGCCAGCAGCTTAGACAGGGGGCGCGGGAATGAGCAGTTCTTC.